This T cell receptor (beta chain) comes out of a study of shared clonotypes between healthy human individuals. Profiled with immunoSEQ multiplex PCR; TCRdb holds only in-frame clones, not every one. The sample includes some 2 million clones, roughly 95% seen only once; the top ten take around 1%. Comment on this clone: An end of the junction differs from the germline gene, which may be a read error.

Naive CD8 cells comprised CD45RO-negative, CCR7-positively selected cells, excluding terminally differentiated effector memory CD45RA+ cells. This CDR3 comprises 14 residues. CDR1 SNHLY and CDR2 FYNNEI come from the germline V gene. The material sequenced was naive CD8+ T cells sorted from blood. The V and J genes are TRBV2 and TRBJ2-7, with a tentative D call TRBD1 (5 bases). The TCR was taken from a man between 18 and 35 years old in good health. The CDR3: CATSGSGSPYEQYF. The CDR3 bases are TGTGCCACCAGTGGTTCAGGGTCGCCCTACGAGCAGTACTTC.